The clone carrying this TCR beta chain has more than one count but fewer than ten. This sample is part of a study of T cell responses to AZD1222 COVID-19 vaccine. The CDR3 consists of 17 residues. Germline CDR1 reads MGHRA; CDR2 reads YSYEKL. With 0 bases removed from V and 2 bases from J, the gap between germline ends came to 17 bases. The method was immunoSEQ multiplex PCR; TCRdb's version includes in-frame clones alone and lacks a portion of them. The sample has around 160,000 clones; around 90% are singletons. This clonotype was sampled from an adult in good health. The chain couples TRBV4-1 to TRBJ2-7; D unclear. The sample was peripheral blood, taken on day 0 of MenACWY control vaccination. The CDR3 loop is CASSQDPLNWLTYEQYF. CDR3 in DNA: TGCGCCAGCAGCCAAGACCCCTTGAACTGGCTCACCTACGAGCAGTACTTC.